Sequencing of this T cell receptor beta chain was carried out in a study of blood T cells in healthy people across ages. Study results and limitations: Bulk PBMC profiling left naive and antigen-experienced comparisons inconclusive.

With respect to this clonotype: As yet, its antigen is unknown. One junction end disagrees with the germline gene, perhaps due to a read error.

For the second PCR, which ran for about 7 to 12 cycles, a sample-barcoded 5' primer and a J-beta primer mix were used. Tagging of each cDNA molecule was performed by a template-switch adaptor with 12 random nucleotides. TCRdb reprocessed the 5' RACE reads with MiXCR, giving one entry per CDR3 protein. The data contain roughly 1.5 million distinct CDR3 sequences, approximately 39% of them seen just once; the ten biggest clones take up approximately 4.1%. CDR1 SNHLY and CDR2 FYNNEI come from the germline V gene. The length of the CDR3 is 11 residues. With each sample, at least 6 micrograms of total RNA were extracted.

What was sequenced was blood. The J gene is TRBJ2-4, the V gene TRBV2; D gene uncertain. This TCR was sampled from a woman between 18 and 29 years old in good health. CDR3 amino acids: CASSAKTIQYF. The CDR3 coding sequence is TGTGCCAGCAGTGCCAAAACCATTCAGTACTTC.